The 27 T cell receptor beta chains reported below all come from one sample, sequenced in a study of cytomegalovirus exposure and HLA in healthy donors. The method was immunoSEQ multiplex PCR; TCRdb's version includes in-frame clones alone and lacks a portion of them. The sample gives 260,000 or so clones, about 86% of which show up once; 2.5% to 3% is in the top ten. The sequencing input was PBMCs. These receptors came from a young man in good health and CMV-seronegative.

The chain carries TRBV25-1 and TRBJ1-1, with D possibly being TRBD1 (6 bases). V shed 1 base and J shed 5 bases, with 14 bases lying between them. This CDR3 contains 15 residues. Germline loops: CDR1 MGHDK, CDR2 SYGVNS. The CDR3 reads CASSEFQGLRTEAFF. CDR3 DNA: TGTGCCAGCAGTGAATTTCAGGGGCTTAGGACTGAAGCTTTCTTT.

The CDR3 region is CASSLFFGGRTDTQYF. In DNA form, the CDR3 reads TGCGCCAGCAGCCTATTCTTTGGCGGCCGCACAGATACGCAGTATTTT. The chain employs TRBV4-1 and TRBJ2-3; D unresolved. Trimming removed 4 bases from V and 1 base from J, with 15 bases in between. There are 16 residues in the CDR3. CDR1 MGHRA and CDR2 YSYEKL come from the germline V gene.

This rearrangement joins TRBV19 to TRBJ2-7; 7 bases agree with TRBD1. The V gene end was trimmed by 6 bases and the J gene end by 3 bases; junction bases not matched to a gene: 5. The CDR3 spans 13 residues. Germline assignment: CDR1 LNHDA and CDR2 SQIVND (reference sequence). The CDR3 region is CASSTGTVYEQYF. CDR3 in DNA: TGTGCCAGTAGCACGGGGACAGTCTACGAGCAGTACTTC.

This rearrangement joins TRBV11-2 to TRBJ2-7; tentative D call: TRBD2 (6 bases). V was trimmed by 2 bases and J by 3 bases, leaving 23 bases between them. The V gene's germline CDR1 is SGHAT and CDR2 FQNNGV. The CDR3 sequence is 18 residues long. CDR3 in DNA: TGTGCCAGCAGCTTAAACGCCCCGACTAGTCGACTAGACTACGAGCAGTACTTC. The encoded protein is CASSLNAPTSRLDYEQYF.

The J gene is TRBJ1-2, the V gene TRBV19; 7 bases line up with TRBD1. Trimming removed 4 bases from V and 14 bases from J; junction bases left unmatched: 10. CDR1 and CDR2 from the germline V gene are LNHDA and SQIVND (reference sequence). There are 12 residues in the CDR3. The CDR3 coding sequence is TGTGCCAGTAGTACACTTGACAGGGAGATGACCTTC. Translating it yields CASSTLDREMTF.

The V call is TRBV7-8, the J call TRBJ2-7, with 7 bases aligning to TRBD1. With 1 base clipped from V and 2 bases from J, the junction kept 11 bases outside the gene matches. Germline loops: CDR1 SGHVS, CDR2 FQNEAQ. CDR3 length: 17 amino acids. CDR3 residues: CASSLVPEGRGTYEQYF. The CDR3 DNA reads as TGTGCCAGCAGCTTAGTTCCAGAGGGCAGGGGGACCTACGAGCAGTACTTC.

This clone was picked up a small number of times. This chain uses TRBV4-1 with TRBJ2-7; possibly TRBD2 for D (5 bases). Germline V CDR1 and CDR2: MGHRA, YSYEKL. With 4 bases removed from V and 0 bases from J, the gap between germline ends came to 10 bases. CDR3 length: 14 amino acids. CDR3 sequence reads: CASSPADSSYEQYF. Here the CDR3 DNA reads TGCGCCAGCAGCCCAGCGGATAGCTCCTACGAGCAGTACTTC.

The chain couples TRBV7-3 to TRBJ2-1; 9 positions match TRBD1. The CDR3 runs 15 residues. Germline V gives CDR1 SGHTA, CDR2 FQGTGA. Trimming cost V 5 bases and J 10 bases; bases outside gene matches: 12. DNA of the CDR3: TGTGCCAGCAGCCAGACCGGGACAGGGCTAGGGGAGCAGTTCTTC. Translating gives CASSQTGTGLGEQFF.

This chain joins TRBV14 and TRBJ1-6, with D perhaps TRBD1 (6 bases). CDR3 size: 16 residues. The germline gives CDR1 SGHDN, CDR2 FVKESK. Trimming removed 4 bases at V and 6 bases at J, with 16 bases between. As DNA, the CDR3 is TGTGCCAGCAGCCGACAAGACAGGAGCCTTAATTCACCCCTCCACTTT. Protein: CASSRQDRSLNSPLHF.

The J gene is TRBJ2-7, the V gene TRBV11-3; 7 positions match TRBD1. This CDR3 spans 14 amino acids. In germline, CDR1 is SGHNT, CDR2 YENEEA. V dropped 6 bases and J dropped 0; count of bases not matched to a gene: 5. Here the CDR3 reads CASSLTGASYEQYF. In DNA form, the CDR3 reads TGTGCCAGCAGTCTAACAGGGGCCTCCTACGAGCAGTACTTC.

The genes are TRBV6-5 and TRBJ1-1; D is unclear. In germline, CDR1 is MNHEY, CDR2 SVGAGI. Trimming took off 7 bases at V and 2 bases at J, with 8 bases between the two ends. The CDR3 covers 12 residues. The CDR3 is CASTGRNTEAFF. The CDR3, as DNA: TGTGCCAGCACAGGAAGAAACACTGAAGCTTTCTTT.

This chain links TRBV7-2 with TRBJ1-4; weak D call: TRBD1 (5 bases). CDR1 and CDR2 from the germline V gene are SGHTA and FQGNSA. The CDR3 covers 13 residues. Trimming took off 8 bases at V and 4 bases at J, with 11 bases between the two ends. In DNA form, the CDR3 reads TGTGCCAGCGCCCCGGGACTTAATGAAAAACTGTTTTTT. Its translation: CASAPGLNEKLFF.

The chain is built from TRBV4-3 and TRBJ2-3; D remains ambiguous. Germline CDR1 LGHNA, CDR2 YSLEER. Between the trimmed V and J ends, which lost 0 bases and 3 bases, there was a span of 13 bases. This CDR3 is 16 amino acids long. CDR3 DNA: TGCGCCAGCAGCCAAGATCTGGCACGTTTGACAGATACGCAGTATTTT. Its translation: CASSQDLARLTDTQYF.

The chain combines TRBV7-3 with TRBJ2-1; D is unresolved. V lost 6 bases to trimming and J lost 1 base, with 7 bases between them. The CDR3 sequence is 13 residues long. The germline V gene has CDR1 SGHTA and CDR2 FQGTGA. This CDR3 reads CASRENSYNEQFF. The CDR3 bases are TGTGCCAGCAGGGAGAATTCCTACAATGAGCAGTTCTTC. Full variable domain (remainder filled in from reference TRBV7-3 and TRBJ2-1): GAGVSQTPSNKVTEKGKYVELRCDPISGHTALYWYRQSLGQGPEFLIYFQGTGAADDSGLPNDRFFAVRPEGSVSTLKIQRTERGDSAVYLCASRENSYNEQFFGPGTRLTVL.

Points on this clone: At one of its ends the junction is not consistent with the germline gene, which may arise from a read error. The gene calls are TRBV7-7 and TRBJ2-7; D is undetermined. CDR3 size: 16 residues. Germline lookup yields CDR1 SSHAT and CDR2 FNYEAQ (reference sequence). DNA for the CDR3: TGTGCTAGCAGGTCCACGAGGAAATTAGTGCCCTACGAGCAGTACTTC. Encoded protein: CASRSTRKLVPYEQYF. The variable domain in full, with the rest retrieved from reference TRBV7-7 and TRBJ2-7, is GAGVSQSPRYKVTKRGQDVTLRCDPISSHATLYWYQQALGQGPEFLTYFNYEAQPDKSGLPSDRFSAERPEGSISTLTIQRTEQRDSAMYRCASRSTRKLVPYEQYFGPGTRLTVT.

DNA for the CDR3: TGTGCCAGCTCACCACGACAGGATGCCTATGGCTACACCTTC. Residues: CASSPRQDAYGYTF. The rearrangement joins TRBV18 to TRBJ1-2; a possible D gene is TRBD1 (6 bases). Germline V CDR1 and CDR2: KGHSH, LQKENI. Trimming cost V 1 base and J 4 bases, with 10 bases left between them. The length of the CDR3 is 14 residues. Filled out from reference TRBV18 and TRBJ1-2, the complete variable domain reads NAGVMQNPRHLVRRRGQEARLRCSPMKGHSHVYWYRQLPEEGLKFMVYLQKENIIDESGMPKERFSAEFPKEGPSILRIQQVVRGDSAAYFCASSPRQDAYGYTFGSGTRLTVV.

J is TRBJ1-4 and V is TRBV4-2; unclear D gene. The CDR3 totals 14 residues. Trimming took off 3 bases at V and 8 bases at J, with 13 bases between the two ends. Germline CDR1 and CDR2: LGHNA and YNFKEQ. The CDR3 nucleotides read TGTGCCAGCAGCCAGGGGAGGTCGGGCGAAAAACTGTTTTTT. Amino acids: CASSQGRSGEKLFF.

V is TRBV6-6 and J is TRBJ2-7; D is ambiguous. Germline loops: CDR1 MNHNY, CDR2 SVGAGI (reference sequence). CDR3 size: 12 residues. Trimming left V 0 bases short and J 4 bases short, with 4 bases between. Here the CDR3 DNA reads TGTGCCAGCAGTTACTCCCCGTACGAGCAGTACTTC. The encoded protein is CASSYSPYEQYF.

The chain recombines TRBV11-2 with TRBJ2-7, with D perhaps matching TRBD2 (5 bases). Trimming left V 5 bases short and J 2 bases short, with 16 bases between. The CDR3 totals 15 residues. Germline V CDR1 and CDR2: SGHAT, FQNNGV. The CDR3: CASSPQSGEAYEQYF. The CDR3 DNA follows: TGTGCCAGCAGCCCCCAGTCCGGGGAAGCCTACGAGCAGTACTTC.

The chain is built from TRBV4-1 and TRBJ2-7; 8 nucleotides align to TRBD1. With V trimmed by 0 bases and J by 4 bases, 8 bases remained unmatched. The CDR3 is 16 amino acids. The V gene's germline CDR1 is MGHRA and CDR2 YSYEKL. In DNA form, the CDR3 reads TGCGCCAGCAGCCAAGAGAAAACACAGGGGGTGTACGAGCAGTACTTC. Its translation: CASSQEKTQGVYEQYF.

V is TRBV4-1 and J is TRBJ2-1; 11 nucleotides agree with TRBD2. Unmatched junction bases numbered 9, after V lost 3 bases and J lost 8 bases. The CDR3 consists of 16 residues. The germline gives CDR1 MGHRA, CDR2 YSYEKL. The CDR3 sequence is CASSQVAGGPIDEQFF. Written as DNA, the CDR3 is TGCGCCAGCAGCCAGGTAGCGGGAGGGCCTATCGATGAGCAGTTCTTC.

CDR3 DNA sequence: TGTGCCAGTAGTTTTGCGGGAGGGTCCCTCTACGAGCAGTACTTC. Protein: CASSFAGGSLYEQYF. This chain joins TRBV19 and TRBJ2-7; 9 bases line up with TRBD2. Germline V gene sequence: CDR1 LNHDA, CDR2 SQIVND (reference sequence). The V segment lost 5 bases and the J segment 3 bases; nucleotides outside the gene matches: 8. The CDR3 totals 15 residues.

The V and J genes are TRBV20-1 and TRBJ1-2, with a possible D match to TRBD1 (6 bases). Germline V gene lookup returns CDR1 DFQATT and CDR2 SNEGSKA (reference sequence). V lost 3 bases to trimming and J lost 6 bases, with 8 bases between them. There are 11 residues in the CDR3. CDR3 nucleotide sequence: TGCAGTGCTAGGGGGGCGGATGGCTACACCTTC. This gives the protein CSARGADGYTF.

The chain joins TRBV28 to TRBJ1-4; no firm D call. The V and J ends lost 6 bases and 7 bases respectively, with 9 bases between them. CDR1 and CDR2 from the germline V gene are MDHEN and SYDVKM. This CDR3 comprises 12 residues. CDR3 DNA: TGTGCCAGCAGATTAACGGGTGAAAAACTGTTTTTT. As protein: CASRLTGEKLFF.

This sequence joins TRBV5-6 and TRBJ2-3, with a tentative D call TRBD1 (6 bases). V lost 2 bases to trimming and J lost 4 bases, with 11 bases between them. The CDR3 is made up of 14 amino acids. Germline CDR1 reads SGHDT; CDR2 reads YYEEEE. The CDR3 here is CASSLGGVSDTQYF. The CDR3 nucleotides are TGTGCCAGCAGCTTAGGGGGTGTTTCAGATACGCAGTATTTT.

V usage is TRBV5-4 and J usage is TRBJ2-2; no reliable D call. Looked up from germline, CDR1 is SGHNT and CDR2 is YYREEE (reference sequence). CDR3 length equals 18 residues. Trimming left V 2 bases short and J 0 bases short, with 17 bases between. The DNA of the CDR3 is TGTGCCAGCAGCTTACGCCGATGGGCAGATGCGAACACCGGGGAGCTGTTTTTT. Amino acid sequence: CASSLRRWADANTGELFF.

The V and J genes are TRBV7-9 and TRBJ1-2; D ambiguous. Germline lookup yields CDR1 SEHNR and CDR2 FQNEAQ (reference sequence). CDR3 size: 14 residues. V was trimmed by 7 bases and J by 0 bases, leaving 12 bases between them. CDR3 DNA sequence: TGTGCCAGCACCAGAGAGGGTTCTAACTATGGCTACACCTTC. Its protein is CASTREGSNYGYTF.